Each of the 21 T cell receptor beta chains below was sequenced from the same sample in a study of regulatory T cells in long-lasting Graves disease. Time point in this sample: newly diagnosed GD, antithyroid drugs for less than 3 months. PBMC RNA was the source of the TCR library. Arm-PCR of CDR3 regions and iRepertoire HTBI primers were the basis on which TCR beta libraries were built. MiXCR, run by TCRdb on the multiplex PCR reads, gives a single entry per CDR3 protein. This table holds 600,000 to 650,000 distinct CDR3 sequences, roughly 16% found once. These records were also assigned to another study, of T cells in Graves' hyperthyroidism and ophthalmopathy.

The input for sequencing was peripheral blood mononuclear cells (PBMCs), taken at new diagnosis, from a patient treated with antithyroid drugs. Receptor source: a woman aged 25 to 39 with Graves disease.

Many counts were recorded for this clonotype. V gene TRBV18 combines with J gene TRBJ1-1, with a possible D match to TRBD1 (5 bases). The germline V gene has CDR1 KGHSH and CDR2 LQKENI. CDR3 length: 14 amino acids. Trimming removed 3 bases at V and 4 bases at J, with 12 bases between. The CDR3 region has the DNA TGTGCCAGCTCACCTACAACGGGACCCACTGAAGCTTTCTTT. This translates into CASSPTTGPTEAFF.

This clonotype has a count of ten or more. This sequence joins TRBV2 and TRBJ1-2; no clear D gene. Per the germline V gene, CDR1 is SNHLY and CDR2 is FYNNEI. The CDR3 is 14 residues long. Between the trimmed V and J ends, which lost 8 bases and 1 base, there was a span of 14 bases. The CDR3 DNA reads as TGTGCCAGCGATCCGTCCTCACTTAACTATGGCTACACCTTC. Its translation: CASDPSSLNYGYTF.

This clonotype was seen ten or more times. The chain joins TRBV29-1 to TRBJ1-1; D not resolved. CDR3 length: 10 residues. From germline, CDR1 is SQVTM and CDR2 ANQGSEA. V was shortened by 4 bases and J by 5 bases, with 5 bases between the two germline ends. In DNA, the CDR3 is TGCAGCGTTGGAGGGACTGAAGCTTTCTTT. This gives the protein CSVGGTEAFF.

The sample holds a few counts of this clonotype. CDR3 sequence reads: CAWSAALSSYNSPLHF. The CDR3 DNA follows: TGTGCCTGGAGCGCGGCCTTAAGCTCCTATAATTCACCCCTCCACTTT. V is TRBV30 and J is TRBJ1-6, with D uncertain. The CDR3 has 16 residues. Per the germline V gene, CDR1 is GTSNPN and CDR2 is SVGIG (reference sequence). Trimming left V 3 bases short and J 0 bases short, with 12 bases between. Variable domain in full (rest from reference TRBV30 and TRBJ1-6): SQTIHQWPATLVQPVGSPLSLECTVEGTSNPNLYWYRQAAGRGLQLLFYSVGIGQISSEVPQNLSASRPQDRQFILSSKKLLLSDSGFYLCAWSAALSSYNSPLHFGNGTRLTVT.

The chain links TRBV28 to TRBJ1-1, with D tentatively TRBD1 (6 bases). Trimming pared 4 bases from V and 5 bases from J, leaving 20 bases between. The CDR3 is made up of 16 amino acids. Per germline, CDR1 MDHEN and CDR2 SYDVKM. In DNA form, the CDR3 reads TGTGCCAGCAGTTGGCCGGGACCGGGGAGGGGGACTGAAGCTTTCTTT. Encoded protein: CASSWPGPGRGTEAFF.

This clonotype was detected a few times. The chain has TRBV11-2 and TRBJ1-1; D might be TRBD1 (6 bases). Trimming removed 2 bases from V and 5 bases from J, with 12 bases in between. The CDR3 runs to 14 residues. From germline, CDR1 is SGHAT and CDR2 FQNNGV. As DNA, the CDR3 is TGTGCCAGCAGCTTATTCGGCACAGGGACTGAAGCTTTCTTT. Amino acids: CASSLFGTGTEAFF.

This clonotype was recorded at least ten times. V and J are TRBV2 and TRBJ1-5, with 7 bases identical to TRBD1. The CDR3 contains 15 residues. Germline CDR1 SNHLY, CDR2 FYNNEI. Trimming took 5 bases from V and 4 from J; bases not matched to a gene: 8. The CDR3 sequence is CASSSGTVGNQPQHF. In nucleotides, the CDR3 is TGTGCCAGCAGTTCCGGGACAGTGGGAAATCAGCCCCAGCATTTT.

This clonotype was found many times. The V call is TRBV27, the J call TRBJ2-5; 12 bases are shared with TRBD1. Germline CDR1 is MNHEY and CDR2 is SMNVEV (reference sequence). The CDR3 loop spans 19 amino acids. Losses at the gene ends were 2 bases for V and 7 bases for J; bases not matched to a gene: 17. CDR3 amino acids: CASSLKGQGARTPIGTQYF. For the CDR3, the DNA is TGTGCCAGCAGTTTAAAGGGACAGGGGGCGCGGACCCCAATAGGGACCCAGTACTTC.

In its sample, this clonotype was seen a few times. The chain has TRBV11-2 and TRBJ2-1, with 10 bases identical to TRBD2. With 3 bases clipped from V and 9 bases from J, the junction kept 8 bases outside the gene matches. Germline-derived CDR1 and CDR2 are SGHAT and FQNNGV. The CDR3 contains 15 residues. The CDR3 spells CASSFGTSDLTEQFF. The CDR3 nucleotides are TGTGCCAGCAGCTTCGGGACTAGCGATTTAACTGAGCAGTTCTTC.

This clonotype was observed many times. The chain uses TRBV30 and TRBJ2-7, with D tentatively TRBD2 (5 bases). Germline CDR1 GTSNPN, CDR2 SVGIG (reference sequence). The ends were cut back, 1 base at V and 2 bases at J, with 12 bases in the middle. The CDR3 extends over 14 amino acids. In DNA form, the CDR3 reads TGTGCCTGGAGTGGTGGGAGATCCCCCTACGAGCAGTACTTC. Its translation is CAWSGGRSPYEQYF.

The table lists this clonotype with many counts. V is TRBV28 and J is TRBJ1-1; D remains ambiguous. Germline-derived CDR1 and CDR2 are MDHEN and SYDVKM. The V end was cut by 5 bases, the J end by 7 bases, with 11 bases between. This CDR3 region has 12 residues. DNA of the CDR3: TGTGCCAGCAGTCACTTACGGAATGAAGCTTTCTTT. Its translation is CASSHLRNEAFF.

This clonotype was counted many times. An end of the junction does not agree with germline; a read error may underlie this. The chain has TRBV6-2 or TRBV6-3 and TRBJ2-7; TRBD1 agrees at 8 bases. The CDR3 loop spans 15 amino acids. CDR1 is MNHEY and CDR2 is SVGEGT in the germline V gene. The CDR3 is CASTYTGQVLSEQYF. The CDR3 region has the DNA TGTGCCAGCACTTACACGGGACAGGTCCTAAGCGAGCAGTACTTC.

The J gene is TRBJ2-7, the V gene TRBV5-6; D is possibly TRBD1 or TRBD2 (5 bases each). V was cut by 5 bases and J by 4 bases, with 19 bases left in between. Germline CDR1 reads SGHDT; CDR2 reads YYEEEE. The CDR3 is 15 residues long. The CDR3, as DNA: TGTGCCAGCAGTGGGGGAGACCTTCGAGGTTACGAGCAGTACTTC. It yields the protein CASSGGDLRGYEQYF.

This clonotype was seen only a few times. This chain links TRBV30 with TRBJ1-1; D not resolved. This CDR3 contains 13 residues. Germline V gene data show CDR1 as GTSNPN and CDR2 as SVGIG (reference sequence). Trimming removed 6 bases at V and 4 bases at J, with 15 bases between. The CDR3 loop is CACARASGTEAFF. CDR3 bases: TGTGCCTGCGCCCGGGCCTCCGGCACTGAAGCTTTCTTT.

The CDR3 DNA is TGTGCCAGCAAGGGGGGCTTCTCTGGGGCCAACGTCCTGACTTTC. Protein: CASKGGFSGANVLTF. The chain has TRBV6-1 and TRBJ2-6, with D perhaps being TRBD1 or TRBD2 (6 bases each). CDR3 length: 15 residues. CDR1 MNHNS and CDR2 SASEGT come from the germline V gene. Trimming pared 7 bases from V and 0 bases from J, leaving 10 bases between.

This clonotype has a single count. This sequence joins TRBV7-9 and TRBJ2-3, with 8 positions matching TRBD2. The CDR3 runs 15 residues. CDR1 and CDR2 from the germline V gene are SEHNR and FQNEAQ (reference sequence). J was trimmed by 2 bases and V by 2 bases; bases with no gene match: 3. CDR3 residues: CASSLIAGSTDTQYF. DNA for the CDR3: TGTGCCAGCAGCTTAATAGCGGGGTCCACAGATACGCAGTATTTT.

The table lists this clonotype with a few counts. This chain connects TRBV6-2 or TRBV6-3 to TRBJ2-1, with D perhaps matching TRBD1 or TRBD2 (5 bases each). Germline V gene sequence: CDR1 MNHEY, CDR2 SVGEGT. V lost 2 bases, J lost 6 bases, and 14 bases lay in between. This CDR3 spans 15 amino acids. CDR3 sequence reads: CASSYDGARANEQFF. For the CDR3, the DNA is TGTGCCAGCAGTTACGACGGGGCACGGGCCAATGAGCAGTTCTTC.

This clonotype was counted at least ten times. This rearrangement joins TRBV28 to TRBJ1-6, with D possibly matching TRBD1 (5 bases). V lost 8 bases to trimming and J lost 0 bases, with 8 bases between them. The length of the CDR3 is 14 residues. Germline CDR1 MDHEN, CDR2 SYDVKM. The CDR3 region is CASGQGSYNSPLHF. CDR3 sequence (DNA): TGTGCCAGCGGGCAGGGCTCCTATAATTCACCCCTCCACTTT.

This clonotype was detected many times. The chain recombines TRBV28 with TRBJ2-5, with D possibly being TRBD1 (7 bases). From germline, CDR1 is MDHEN and CDR2 SYDVKM. The CDR3 has 15 residues. The germline V and J ends were trimmed by 8 bases and 2 bases, with 18 bases remaining between them. The CDR3 spells CASARGDREQETQYF. The CDR3 DNA sequence: TGTGCCAGCGCAAGGGGGGACAGAGAACAAGAGACCCAGTACTTC.

This clonotype was seen many times. The chain uses TRBV6-1 and TRBJ1-1, with 12 positions matching TRBD1. The CDR3 spans 16 residues. The V gene end was trimmed by 11 bases and the J gene end by 6 bases; junction bases not matched to a gene: 16. Germline V gene lookup returns CDR1 MNHNS and CDR2 SASEGT. The CDR3 protein is CAALALPGQGAPEAFF. CDR3 nucleotide sequence: TGTGCCGCGCTGGCCCTCCCGGGACAGGGGGCCCCTGAAGCTTTCTTT.

This clonotype turned up a few times. The CDR3: CASNPRDYNEQFF. The CDR3 nucleotides are TGTGCCAGCAACCCAAGAGACTACAATGAGCAGTTCTTC. The chain uses TRBV27 and TRBJ2-1; D is unclear. CDR1 MNHEY and CDR2 SMNVEV come from the germline V gene (reference sequence). The CDR3 runs 13 residues. With 7 bases removed from V and 3 bases from J, the gap between germline ends came to 10 bases.